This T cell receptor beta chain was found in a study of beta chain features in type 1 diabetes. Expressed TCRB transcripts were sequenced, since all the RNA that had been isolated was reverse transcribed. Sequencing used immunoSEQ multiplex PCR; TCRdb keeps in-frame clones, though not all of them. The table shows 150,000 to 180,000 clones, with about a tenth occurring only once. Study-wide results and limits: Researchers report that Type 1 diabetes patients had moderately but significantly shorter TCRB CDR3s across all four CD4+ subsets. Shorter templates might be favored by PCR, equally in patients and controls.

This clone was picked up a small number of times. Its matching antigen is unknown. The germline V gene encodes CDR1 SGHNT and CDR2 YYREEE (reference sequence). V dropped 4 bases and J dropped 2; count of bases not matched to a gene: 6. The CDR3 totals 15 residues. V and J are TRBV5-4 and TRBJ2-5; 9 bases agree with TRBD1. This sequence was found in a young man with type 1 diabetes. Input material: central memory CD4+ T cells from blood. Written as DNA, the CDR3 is TGTGCCAGCAGCAGAGGGGGACAGGGTCAAGAGACCCAGTACTTC. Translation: CASSRGGQGQETQYF.